This is a list of T cell receptor beta chains from one sample in a study of blood T cell repertoires in COVID-19. Only in-frame clones appear in the TCRdb table, and some are missing; sequencing was by immunoSEQ multiplex PCR. Counted here are around 130,000 clones, roughly 80% occurring once; the ten biggest clones make up less than 20%. Sequencing was carried out using peripheral blood. Every receptor here comes from a woman aged 50 to 60 with acute or convalescent COVID-19. Each CDR3 is given with its conserved first and last residue. D genes are given only for firm matches. Expanded clones are given a class, and other clones once, few, many or no size at all.

CSAAPGSTDTQYF	TGCAGCGCCGCCCCCGGGAGCACAGATACGCAGTATTTT	-	TRBV29-1	TRBJ2-3	few
CASSAVAAPADTQYF	TGTGCCAGCAGCGCAGTAGCGGCCCCCGCAGATACGCAGTATTTT	-	TRBV9	TRBJ2-3	-
CASSKTPNQPQHF	TGTGCCAGCAGTAAAACACCCAATCAGCCCCAGCATTTT	-	TRBV28	TRBJ1-5	-
CASSIPSAGVDTGELFF	TGTGCCAGCAGCATACCCTCAGCGGGAGTTGACACCGGGGAGCTGTTTTTT	TRBD2	TRBV9	TRBJ2-2	-
CASSSAGTVSYEQYF	TGTGCCAGCAGCTCTGCCGGGACAGTATCATACGAGCAATACTTC	TRBD1	TRBV5-8	TRBJ2-7	-
CASSVSSGGSYEQYF	TGTGCCAGCAGCGTAAGTAGCGGGGGATCCTACGAGCAGTACTTC	TRBD2	TRBV9	TRBJ2-7	-
CASSHTARVGDTQYF	TGTGCCAGCAGCCATACTGCGCGGGTGGGAGATACGCAGTATTTT	-	TRBV3-1/TRBV3-2	TRBJ2-3	-
CASSLPREEETQYF	TGTGCCAGCAGCTTGCCCAGGGAAGAAGAGACCCAGTACTTC	-	TRBV5-5	TRBJ2-5	-
CASSFRSQGYTEAFF	TGTGCCAGCAGCTTCCGGAGCCAGGGGTATACTGAAGCTTTCTTT	-	TRBV7-8	TRBJ1-1	-
CASSLTGRNSPLHF	TGTGCCAGCAGCTTGACAGGGAGGAATTCACCCCTCCACTTT	TRBD1	TRBV7-2	TRBJ1-6	-
CASSLGNPGLSGNTIYF	TGTGCCAGCAGCTTAGGAAACCCGGGACTCTCTGGAAACACCATATATTTT	-	TRBV5-4	TRBJ1-3	-
CSVEQQDKYYGYTF	TGCAGCGTCGAGCAACAGGACAAATACTATGGCTACACCTTC	-	TRBV29-1	TRBJ1-2	once
CASSPQMAGGITATQYF	TGTGCCAGCAGCCCTCAGATGGCGGGGGGGATCACAGCTACGCAGTATTTT	TRBD2	TRBV7-3	TRBJ2-3	once
CASSPQRGRSTEAFF	TGTGCCAGCAGCCCGCAGAGGGGGCGATCAACTGAAGCTTTCTTT	TRBD1	TRBV5-5	TRBJ1-1	-
CARPYRDRVTDTQYF	TGTGCCAGACCCTACCGGGACAGGGTCACAGATACGCAGTATTTT	TRBD1	TRBV19	TRBJ2-3	-
CASGLTTGVSPLHF	TGTGCTAGTGGTTTGACTACAGGGGTATCACCCCTCCACTTT	TRBD1	TRBV12-5	TRBJ1-6	few
CSASPGLGGAAGDTQYF	TGCAGTGCTAGTCCTGGACTCGGGGGGGCCGCGGGAGATACGCAGTATTTT	TRBD2	TRBV20-1	TRBJ2-3	-
CASSLLGSESYEQYF	TGTGCCAGCAGCTTATTGGGCAGTGAATCCTACGAGCAGTACTTC	-	TRBV7-2	TRBJ2-7	-
CASSLEPDETNGKLFF	TGTGCCAGCAGCTTAGAGCCGGACGAGACTAATGGAAAACTGTTTTTT	-	TRBV11-2	TRBJ1-4	few
CASSDTLNTEAFF	TGTGCCAGTAGTGACACATTGAACACTGAAGCTTTCTTT	-	TRBV19	TRBJ1-1	-
CASSPAILSDTQYF	TGTGCCAGTAGTCCTGCGATCCTTTCAGATACGCAGTATTTT	-	TRBV19	TRBJ2-3	-
CASSVDSDRGLYGYTF	TGTGCCAGCAGCGTAGATTCAGACAGGGGGCTTTATGGCTACACCTTC	TRBD1	TRBV9	TRBJ1-2	few
CASSQEQGRRGYTF	TGCGCCAGCAGCCAAGAGCAGGGCCGTCGTGGCTACACCTTC	-	TRBV4-1	TRBJ1-2	once
CAISEGQGASDEQYF	TGTGCCATCAGTGAAGGACAGGGGGCTAGTGACGAGCAGTACTTC	TRBD1	TRBV10-3	TRBJ2-7	-
CASSQRLSAGVGGYTF	TGTGCCAGCAGCCAAAGATTATCGGCAGGGGTTGGTGGCTACACCTTC	-	TRBV3-1/TRBV3-2	TRBJ1-2	-
CASSHSGSIVF	TGTGCCAGCAGCCATTCGGGGTCCATAGTCTTC	-	TRBV3-1/TRBV3-2	TRBJ2-1	-
CASSQTPGLGEQYF	TGTGCCAGCAGCCAAACCCCAGGGCTGGGCGAGCAGTACTTC	-	TRBV6-1	TRBJ2-7	-
CSVGQGGSGNTIYF	TGCAGCGTCGGACAGGGAGGCTCTGGAAACACCATATATTTT	TRBD1	TRBV29-1	TRBJ1-3	few
CASSMNRDRGVNEQFF	TGTGCCAGCAGCATGAACCGGGACAGGGGTGTCAATGAGCAGTTCTTC	-	TRBV21-1	TRBJ2-1	-
CASSIRPQHF	TGTGCCAGCAGCATCCGTCCCCAGCATTTT	-	TRBV9	TRBJ1-5	-
CASSLDGGLQPQHF	TGTGCCAGCAGCTTGGACGGGGGGCTTCAGCCCCAGCATTTT	-	TRBV5-6	TRBJ1-5	-
CASSEARGSYGYTF	TGTGCCAGCAGTGAAGCGCGGGGCAGCTATGGCTACACCTTC	-	TRBV6-1	TRBJ1-2	once
CASRGTVYTEAFF	TGCGCCAGCAGAGGGACAGTGTACACTGAAGCTTTCTTT	TRBD1	TRBV5-1	TRBJ1-1	-
CASSTSLQVNYGYTF	TGTGCCAGTAGCACGTCCCTACAGGTTAACTATGGCTACACCTTC	-	TRBV19	TRBJ1-2	-
CASSLASTSSGNTIYF	TGCGCCAGCAGCTTAGCTAGCACGAGCTCTGGAAACACCATATATTTT	-	TRBV5-1	TRBJ1-3	-
CATSDSGQGGDQPQHF	TGTGCCACCAGTGATTCCGGACAGGGGGGGGATCAGCCCCAGCATTTT	TRBD1	TRBV24-1	TRBJ1-5	-
CASSSRAGRYVYEQYF	TGTGCCAGCAGTTCTAGAGCGGGACGATACGTCTACGAGCAGTACTTC	TRBD2	TRBV6-6	TRBJ2-7	-
CARDTPNTGELFF	TGTGCCAGGGACACCCCGAACACCGGGGAGCTGTTTTTT	-	TRBV2	TRBJ2-2	-
CASSLDLTGINEQFF	TGCGCCAGCAGCTTGGACCTGACAGGGATCAATGAGCAGTTCTTC	TRBD1	TRBV5-1	TRBJ2-1	few
CASSLVTLAGNEQYF	TGTGCCAGCAGCTTGGTAACGCTAGCGGGGAACGAGCAGTACTTC	TRBD2	TRBV5-5	TRBJ2-7	-
CASRSSGERFEQFF	TGTGCCAGCAGGTCTAGCGGGGAGAGGTTTGAGCAGTTCTTC	TRBD2	TRBV2	TRBJ2-1	-
CASSISSGAGANVLTF	TGTGCCAGTAGTATTTCCTCCGGGGCTGGGGCCAACGTCCTGACTTTC	-	TRBV19	TRBJ2-6	-
CASSLEQGGSYEQYF	TGTGCCAGCAGCTTAGAACAGGGTGGTAGCTACGAGCAGTACTTC	-	TRBV11-2	TRBJ2-7	-
CASSLARQGLGTEAFF	TGCGCCAGCAGCTTGGCTCGACAGGGGCTGGGAACTGAAGCTTTCTTT	TRBD1	TRBV5-1	TRBJ1-1	-
CASSQDWGGSEAFF	TGTGCCAGCAGCCAAGATTGGGGGGGCTCTGAAGCTTTCTTT	-	TRBV3-1/TRBV3-2	TRBJ1-1	-
CSVEFDSRVRSYNEQFF	TGCAGCGTTGAATTTGACAGCAGGGTTAGGTCCTACAATGAGCAGTTCTTC	-	TRBV29-1	TRBJ2-1	-
CASSSQGNQPQHF	TGTGCCAGTAGCTCACAGGGGAATCAGCCCCAGCATTTT	TRBD1	TRBV19	TRBJ1-5	-
CASSDQGVPPYGYTF	TGTGCCAGCAGCGACCAAGGGGTCCCCCCATATGGCTACACCTTC	-	TRBV21-1	TRBJ1-2	-
CASSDRAGRGNTEAFF	TGTGCCAGCAGTGACCGGGCAGGGAGGGGGAACACTGAAGCTTTCTTT	-	TRBV6-4	TRBJ1-1	-
CASSPGLARDEQFF	TGTGCCAGCAGCCCGGGACTAGCACGCGATGAGCAGTTCTTC	TRBD2	TRBV5-4	TRBJ2-1	-
CASSLNLQGARTDTQYF	TGTGCCAGCAGTCTCAATTTACAGGGGGCCAGAACAGATACGCAGTATTTT	TRBD1	TRBV28	TRBJ2-3	-